Listed below are T cell receptor beta chains from one sample, sequenced in a study of blood T cell repertoires in COVID-19. Here immunoSEQ multiplex PCR was the method, and the copy in TCRdb shows in-frame clones only, minus some. The data contain roughly 150,000 clones, approximately 78% of them singletons. Sequenced input: peripheral blood. The receptors shown here come from an elderly woman with acute or convalescent COVID-19. Each CDR3 is given with its conserved first and last residue. The order of the fields is J gene, V gene, D gene, clone size, CDR3 protein, CDR3 DNA. The D gene is left open where the match is weak. For some rows the clone size is stated as once, few or many, or as a class when expanded; others skip it.

TRBJ1-1	TRBV18	NA	few	CASSPINHGNTEAFF	TGTGCCAGCTCACCAATTAATCACGGGAACACTGAAGCTTTCTTT
TRBJ2-4	TRBV27	NA	NA	CASSFSGVGVIQYF	TGTGCCAGCAGTTTTTCAGGGGTGGGGGTCATTCAGTACTTC
TRBJ1-2	TRBV6-6	NA	NA	CASKDTANYGYTF	TGTGCCAGCAAAGACACCGCTAACTATGGCTACACCTTC
TRBJ1-5	TRBV19	TRBD1	NA	CASRRRQGSNQPQHF	TGTGCCAGTAGGCGTAGACAGGGAAGCAATCAGCCCCAGCATTTT
TRBJ2-7	TRBV10-3	TRBD1	NA	CAISATGVKYEQYF	TGTGCCATCAGTGCGACAGGGGTCAAATACGAGCAGTACTTC
TRBJ2-1	TRBV18	TRBD2	NA	CASSPMTSGYNEQFF	TGTGCCAGCTCCCCTATGACTAGCGGCTACAATGAGCAGTTCTTC
TRBJ1-1	TRBV30	TRBD1	NA	CAWFDREWTEAFF	TGTGCCTGGTTCGACAGGGAGTGGACTGAAGCTTTCTTT
TRBJ2-2	TRBV18	TRBD2	NA	CASSPPRLAGVNTGELFF	TGTGCCAGCTCACCACCGCGCCTAGCGGGAGTAAACACCGGGGAGCTGTTTTTT
TRBJ1-1	TRBV13	NA	NA	CASSLGGGAFTEAFF	TGTGCCAGCAGCTTAGGTGGGGGGGCTTTCACTGAAGCTTTCTTT
TRBJ1-6	TRBV7-2	TRBD1	NA	CASSPGPGTGSGNSPLHF	TGTGCCAGCAGCCCAGGTCCCGGGACAGGGTCGGGTAATTCACCCCTCCACTTT
TRBJ1-6	TRBV5-8	NA	NA	CASSPTVNSPLHF	TGTGCCAGCAGCCCGACAGTAAATTCACCCCTCCACTTT
TRBJ1-1	TRBV7-2	NA	NA	CASSLVGGSATEAFF	TGTGCCAGCAGCTTAGTTGGAGGGTCGGCCACTGAAGCTTTCTTT
TRBJ2-2	TRBV14	NA	NA	CASSGQLNTGELFF	TGTGCCAGCAGTGGACAGTTGAACACCGGGGAGCTGTTTTTT
TRBJ2-1	TRBV19	TRBD2	NA	CASSTLGGRVPNEQFF	TGTGCCAGTAGTACCCTCGGCGGGAGGGTCCCTAATGAGCAGTTCTTC
TRBJ1-1	TRBV20-1	NA	NA	CSAGGNTEAFF	TGCAGTGCGGGGGGGAACACTGAAGCTTTCTTT
TRBJ1-1	TRBV5-1	NA	NA	CASSLGDGGRTEAFF	TGCGCCAGCAGCTTGGGAGATGGGGGGAGGACTGAAGCTTTCTTT
TRBJ2-7	TRBV10-3	TRBD1	NA	CAIKNPGTGVYEQYF	TGTGCCATCAAAAATCCCGGGACAGGGGTCTACGAGCAGTACTTC
TRBJ2-1	TRBV7-9	TRBD1	few	CASSLVRGLGNEQFF	TGTGCCAGCAGCTTAGTCAGGGGGCTCGGCAATGAGCAGTTCTTC
TRBJ2-2	TRBV6-1	NA	NA	CASSFRMNTGELFF	TGTGCCAGCAGTTTCCGTATGAACACCGGGGAGCTGTTTTTT
TRBJ2-7	TRBV5-5	TRBD2	NA	CASSLYSGAYEQYF	TGTGCCAGCAGCTTGTATAGCGGGGCCTACGAGCAGTACTTC
TRBJ2-1	TRBV19	NA	NA	CASSIAGDSYNEQFF	TGTGCCAGTAGTATAGCGGGAGACTCCTACAATGAGCAGTTCTTC
TRBJ2-7	TRBV11-2	TRBD2	few	CASSFGLAPYEQYF	TGTGCCAGCAGCTTCGGACTAGCCCCCTACGAGCAGTACTTC
TRBJ1-2	TRBV30	NA	NA	CAWSRTGIYGYTF	TGTGCCTGGAGTCGCACAGGAATCTATGGCTACACCTTC
TRBJ1-2	TRBV6-2/TRBV6-3	NA	NA	CASSIGQPVSGYTF	TGTGCCAGCAGTATAGGACAACCTGTATCTGGCTACACCTTC
TRBJ2-3	TRBV2	TRBD2	NA	CASRGGLQGDTQYF	TGTGCCAGCCGGGGGGGGCTCCAGGGAGATACGCAGTATTTT
TRBJ2-7	TRBV5-1	NA	NA	CASSLVGQGSGSYEQYF	TGCGCCAGCAGCTTGGTGGGTCAGGGCTCAGGCTCCTACGAGCAGTACTTC
TRBJ2-7	TRBV3-1/TRBV3-2	NA	NA	CASSQGYGYEQYF	TGTGCCAGCAGCCAAGGCTATGGTTATGAGCAGTACTTC
TRBJ2-3	TRBV3-1/TRBV3-2	TRBD2	NA	CASSQRRLAGTDTQYF	TGTGCCAGCAGCCAACGGCGACTAGCGGGCACAGATACGCAGTATTTT
TRBJ1-5	TRBV30	TRBD1	NA	CAWSDQGDQPQHF	TGTGCCTGGAGTGATCAGGGGGATCAGCCCCAGCATTTT
TRBJ1-6	TRBV28	TRBD1	NA	CASSHGQGGSPLHF	TGTGCCAGCAGCCACGGACAGGGCGGATCACCCCTCCACTTT
TRBJ2-7	TRBV7-9	NA	once	CASSPRRGAYEQYF	TGTGCCAGCAGCCCCCGGAGGGGTGCCTACGAGCAGTACTTC
TRBJ2-2	TRBV19	NA	NA	CASLGWPNTGELFF	TGTGCCAGTCTCGGGTGGCCGAACACCGGGGAGCTGTTTTTT
TRBJ2-7	TRBV5-1	NA	NA	CASSFSGSMDIEQYF	TGCGCCAGCAGCTTCTCCGGGTCAATGGACATCGAGCAGTACTTC
TRBJ1-6	TRBV18	TRBD1	NA	CASSQLGTGYNSPLHF	TGTGCCAGCTCGCAACTCGGGACAGGGTATAATTCACCCCTCCACTTT
TRBJ1-4	TRBV2	TRBD1	NA	CASSSGTGNEKLFF	TGTGCCAGCAGTAGCGGGACAGGGAACGAAAAACTGTTTTTT
TRBJ2-7	TRBV11-2	NA	NA	CASSSRFAAAYEQYF	TGTGCCAGCAGCTCCCGCTTCGCGGCAGCCTACGAGCAGTACTTC
TRBJ2-1	TRBV18	TRBD1	NA	CASSPLDRGLYNEQFF	TGTGCCAGCTCACCGCTGGACAGGGGATTATACAATGAGCAGTTCTTC
TRBJ2-3	TRBV28	NA	NA	CASRGGDTQYF	TGTGCCAGCAGAGGGGGAGATACGCAGTATTTT
TRBJ2-2	TRBV7-2	TRBD2	NA	CASSLGGSLLNTGELFF	TGTGCCAGCAGCCTGGGGGGGAGCTTACTGAACACCGGGGAGCTGTTTTTT
TRBJ1-2	TRBV21-1	NA	NA	CASSKAGGYTYGYTF	TGTGCCAGCAGCAAAGCTGGAGGGTACACCTATGGCTACACCTTC
TRBJ2-6	TRBV11-1	NA	NA	CASSLTGSGANVLTF	TGTGCCAGCAGCCTGACGGGGAGTGGGGCCAACGTCCTGACTTTC
TRBJ2-7	TRBV5-1	TRBD1	NA	CASSLEGQGHYEQYF	TGCGCCAGCAGCTTGGAAGGACAGGGTCACTACGAGCAGTACTTC